The entry that follows covers one TCR beta chain sequence. These data belong to a study of monozygotic twins with inflammatory bowel disease. The CDR3 spans 16 residues. CDR1 SGDLS and CDR2 YYNGEE come from the germline V gene. Phlebotomy per donor yielded a single 2.5 ml blood sample. TCRdb reprocessed the 5' RACE reads and stores each CDR3 protein as one record, lacking DNA. The sample holds 300,000 to 400,000 distinct CDR3 sequences. The chain employs TRBV9 and TRBJ2-2; TCRdb names TRBD1, which stays unverified in the absence of DNA. The sample consisted of blood. The clonotype comes from a human donor with ulcerative colitis or Crohn's disease, or a healthy co-twin of an affected twin (not recorded which). The CDR3 region is CASSASGQGFTGELFF.